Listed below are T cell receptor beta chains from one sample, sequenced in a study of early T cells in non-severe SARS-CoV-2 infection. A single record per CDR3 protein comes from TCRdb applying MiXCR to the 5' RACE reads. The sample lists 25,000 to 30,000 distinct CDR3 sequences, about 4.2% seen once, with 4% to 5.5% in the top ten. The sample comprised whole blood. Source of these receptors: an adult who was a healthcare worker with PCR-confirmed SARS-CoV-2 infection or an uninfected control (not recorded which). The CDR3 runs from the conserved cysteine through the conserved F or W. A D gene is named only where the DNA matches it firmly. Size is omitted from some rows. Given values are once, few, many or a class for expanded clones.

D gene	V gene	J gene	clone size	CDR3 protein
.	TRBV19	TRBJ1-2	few	CASSIPGDSYGYTF
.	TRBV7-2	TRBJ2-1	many	CASSPGGRAYNEQFF
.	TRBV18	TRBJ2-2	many	CASSPPGGGSWTGELFF
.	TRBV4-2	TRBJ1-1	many	CASSQDWAGGNTEAFF
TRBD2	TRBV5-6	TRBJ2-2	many	CASSLEAGADGELFF
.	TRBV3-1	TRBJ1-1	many	CASSQAYEAFF
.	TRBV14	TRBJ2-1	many	CASSQLAGPLNEQFF
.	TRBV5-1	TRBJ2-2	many	CASRKSGSANTGELFF
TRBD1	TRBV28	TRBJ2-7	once	CASSLTRTGPEQYF
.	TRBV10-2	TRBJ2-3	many	CASSEWGLDTQYF
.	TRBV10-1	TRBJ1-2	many	CASSVALWVSQTF
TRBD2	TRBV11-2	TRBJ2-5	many	CATGLAGGPAGTQYF
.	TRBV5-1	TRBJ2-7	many	CASSLREKDEQYF
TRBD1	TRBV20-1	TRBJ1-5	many	CSARDGGQGWFGNQPQHF
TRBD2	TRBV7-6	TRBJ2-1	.	CASSLGTWTSVHNEQFF
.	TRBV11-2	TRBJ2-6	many	CASSLGTALGANVLTF
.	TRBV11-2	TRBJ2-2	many	CASSLDADTGELFF
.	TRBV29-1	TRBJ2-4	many	CSVEIAVEGPDIQYF
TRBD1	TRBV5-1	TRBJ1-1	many	CASTKGQGFVTEAFF
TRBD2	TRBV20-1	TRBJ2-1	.	CSARGGLAGSRRVDKQFF
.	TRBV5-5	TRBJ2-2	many	CASSFRGTGELFF
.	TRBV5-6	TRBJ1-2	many	CASSLAANYGYTF
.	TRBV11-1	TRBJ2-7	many	CASSANLGEQYF
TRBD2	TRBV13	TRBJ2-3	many	CASSYRLAGVADTQYF
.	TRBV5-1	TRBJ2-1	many	CASSTGGPPNEQFF
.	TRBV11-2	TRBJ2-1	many	CASQGLKSYNEQFF
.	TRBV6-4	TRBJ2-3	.	CASSDYAGSLQYF
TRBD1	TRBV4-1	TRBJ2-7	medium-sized	CASSQAAGGYEQYF
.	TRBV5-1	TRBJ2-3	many	CASSLQASTDTQYF
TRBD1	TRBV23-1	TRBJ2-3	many	CASSCMQGVPILSTDTQYF
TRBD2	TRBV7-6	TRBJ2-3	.	CASSPRLAPSTDTQYF
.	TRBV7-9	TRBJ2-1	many	CASSFTNEQFF
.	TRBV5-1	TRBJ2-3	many	CASSYQGAFTDTQYF
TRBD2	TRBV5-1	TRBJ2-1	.	CASSMGTSSSNEQFF
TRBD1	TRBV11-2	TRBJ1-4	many	CASSVTLGGEKLFF
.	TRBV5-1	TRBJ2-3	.	CASSLVEGGEVDTQYF
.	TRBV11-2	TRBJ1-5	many	CASSLRGIRDSNQPQHF
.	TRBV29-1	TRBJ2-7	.	CSVTGQDYEQYF
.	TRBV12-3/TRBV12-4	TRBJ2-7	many	CASSLQRYEQYF
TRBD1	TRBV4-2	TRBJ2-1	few	CASSQDPGQGSNEQFF
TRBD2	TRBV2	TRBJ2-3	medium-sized	CASSEALLTGGGLSTQYF